This T cell receptor (beta chain) was captured in a study of cytomegalovirus exposure and HLA in healthy donors. Study summary: Falling in the Caucasian-associated ancestry cluster were about 82% of some 400 genotyped donors.

This clone was observed a few times. The PCR had 60 Vbeta and 13 Jbeta primers. Clones were read by immunoSEQ multiplex PCR, and TCRdb kept only the in-frame ones, dropping some. The sample carries 87,000 or so clones, around 79% recorded once. This CDR3 has 14 amino acids. Per germline, CDR1 LNHDA and CDR2 SQIVND (reference sequence). V was pared by 5 bases and J by 0 bases, with 8 bases between. Sequences were obtained from PBMCs. The receptor comes from a woman aged 35 to 49 in good health and CMV-seronegative. This rearrangement joins TRBV19 to TRBJ2-1, with a tentative D call TRBD2 (6 bases). CDR3 residues: CASSYGGSYNEQFF. The CDR3 DNA reads as TGTGCCAGTAGTTACGGGGGCTCCTACAATGAGCAGTTCTTC.